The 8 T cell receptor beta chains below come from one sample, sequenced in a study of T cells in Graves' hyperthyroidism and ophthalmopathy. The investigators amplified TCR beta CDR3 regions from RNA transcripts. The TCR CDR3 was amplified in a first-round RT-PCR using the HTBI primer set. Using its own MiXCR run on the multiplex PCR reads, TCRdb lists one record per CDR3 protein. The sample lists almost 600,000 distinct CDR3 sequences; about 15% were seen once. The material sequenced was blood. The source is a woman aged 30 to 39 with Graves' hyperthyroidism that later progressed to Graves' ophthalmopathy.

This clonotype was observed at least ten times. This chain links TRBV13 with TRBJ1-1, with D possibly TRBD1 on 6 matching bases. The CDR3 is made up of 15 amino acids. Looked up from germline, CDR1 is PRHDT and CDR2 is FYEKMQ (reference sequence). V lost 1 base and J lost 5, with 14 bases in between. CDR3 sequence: CASSLAGGGGTEAFF. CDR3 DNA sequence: TGTGCCAGCAGCTTAGCGGGGGGGGGCGGAACTGAAGCTTTCTTT. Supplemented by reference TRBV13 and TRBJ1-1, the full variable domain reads AAGVIQSPRHLIKEKRETATLKCYPIPRHDTVYWYQQGPGQDPQFLISFYEKMQSDKGSIPDRFSAQQFSDYHSELNMSSLELGDSALYFCASSLAGGGGTEAFFGQGTRLTVV.

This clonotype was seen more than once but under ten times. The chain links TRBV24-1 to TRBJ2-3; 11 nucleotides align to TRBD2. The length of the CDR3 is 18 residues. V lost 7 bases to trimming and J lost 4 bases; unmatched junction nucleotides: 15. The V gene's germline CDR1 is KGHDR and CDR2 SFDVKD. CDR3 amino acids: CATSPSGGSGRVADTQYF. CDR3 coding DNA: TGTGCCACCAGCCCCTCTGGGGGTAGCGGGAGGGTCGCAGATACGCAGTATTTT.

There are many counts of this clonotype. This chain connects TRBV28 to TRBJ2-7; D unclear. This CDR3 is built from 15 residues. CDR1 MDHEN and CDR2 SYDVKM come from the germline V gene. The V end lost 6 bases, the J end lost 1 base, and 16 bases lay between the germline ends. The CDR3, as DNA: TGTGCCAGCAGCAATATGGACCGGTCTTCCTACGAGCAGTACTTC. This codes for CASSNMDRSSYEQYF.

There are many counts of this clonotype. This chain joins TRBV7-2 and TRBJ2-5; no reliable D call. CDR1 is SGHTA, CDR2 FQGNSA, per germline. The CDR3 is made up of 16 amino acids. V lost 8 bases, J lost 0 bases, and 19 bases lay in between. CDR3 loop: CASQALAFLYQETQYF. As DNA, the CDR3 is TGTGCCAGCCAAGCTTTGGCATTCTTGTACCAAGAGACCCAGTACTTC.

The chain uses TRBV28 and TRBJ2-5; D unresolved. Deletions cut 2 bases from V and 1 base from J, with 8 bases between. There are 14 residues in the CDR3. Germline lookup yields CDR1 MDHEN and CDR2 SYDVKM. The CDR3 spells CASSLTTFQETQYF. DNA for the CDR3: TGTGCCAGCAGTTTAACGACCTTCCAAGAGACCCAGTACTTC.

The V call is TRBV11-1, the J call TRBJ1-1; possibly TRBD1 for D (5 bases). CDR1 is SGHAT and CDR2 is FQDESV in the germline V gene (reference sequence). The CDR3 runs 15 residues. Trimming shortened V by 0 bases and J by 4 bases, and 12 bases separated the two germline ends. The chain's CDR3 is CASSLALSGPTEAFF. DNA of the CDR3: TGTGCCAGCAGCTTAGCGCTGTCGGGGCCCACTGAAGCTTTCTTT.

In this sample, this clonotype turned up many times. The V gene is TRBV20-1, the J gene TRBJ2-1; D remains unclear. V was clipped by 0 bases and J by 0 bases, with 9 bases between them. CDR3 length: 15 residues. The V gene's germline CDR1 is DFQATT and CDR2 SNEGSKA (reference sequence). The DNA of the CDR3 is TGCAGTGCTAGAGATCTTCCCGGCTCCTACAATGAGCAGTTCTTC. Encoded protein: CSARDLPGSYNEQFF.

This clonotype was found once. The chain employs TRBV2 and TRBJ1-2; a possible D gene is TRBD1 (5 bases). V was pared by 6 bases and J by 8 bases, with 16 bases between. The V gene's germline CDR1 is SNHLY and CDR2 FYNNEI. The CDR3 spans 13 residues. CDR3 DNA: TGTGCCAGCAGGCCGGGACGCTCGTCCGGCTACACCTTC. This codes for CASRPGRSSGYTF.